This TCR beta chain was sequenced for a study of shared clonotypes between healthy human individuals. Study-wide background: Each donor's CD8 memory used one plate, CD8 naive two, each CD4 subset three.

Germline V lookup: CDR1 SGHVS, CDR2 FQNEAQ. V gave up 6 bases and J gave up 4 bases; unmatched junction bases: 9. CDR3 length: 15 residues. CD8 cells classed as naive were CD45RO-negative and positively selected for CCR7, excluding terminally differentiated effector memory CD45RA+ cells. As regards this clone: Its antigen is currently unknown.

General observations from the study: Apart from blood, nothing was sampled; tissue repertoires likely differ.

Here immunoSEQ multiplex PCR was the method, and the copy in TCRdb shows in-frame clones only, minus some. This table has nearly 600,000 clones, 95% appearing once. Sample: naive CD8+ T cells sorted from blood. The rearrangement joins TRBV7-8 to TRBJ2-7, with TRBD1 matching 10 bases. The receptor was isolated from a young woman in good health. The CDR3 is CASRYTRQGAYEQYF. The CDR3 region has the DNA TGTGCCAGCAGATACACCAGACAGGGGGCTTACGAGCAGTACTTC.